The present entry profiles one T cell receptor beta chain with its context. Many counts were recorded for this clone. The clone's antigen remains unknown. The sample holds no much larger clone one base away, and base qualities are not on file. The sample originates from a study of T cell changes during pregnancy in multiple sclerosis (dated by TCRdb to between 2018 and 2020). Concerning the study at large: Changes in the T cell repertoire over the course of pregnancy were examined in this study in women with multiple sclerosis.

Receptors were amplified or captured by the immunoSEQ multiplex PCR assay. The table was pulled from immuneACCESS by TCRdb, which kept in-frame rearrangements only. Such tables lose some clones; where checked, under half of the loss comes from unresolved V genes, and the rest has no known cause. In this sample the table shows roughly 38,000 clones, around 93% of which occur a single time. Roughly 29% of the sample is in the top ten clones. For CDR1 and CDR2, the germline V gene lists SNHLY and FYNNEI. Taken from cysteine to phenylalanine, the CDR3 has 15 residues. Left in the record is the CDR3 DNA by itself, 45 bases read in frame from the first base. V lost 6 bases and J lost 2 bases; the stretch between them is 17 bases long.

This material consisted of CD8+ T cells from peripheral blood mononuclear cells, taken before pregnancy. The rearranged chain carries TRBV2 and TRBJ2-7; a weak D assignment points to TRBD2 (6 bases agree). This receptor was identified in a female donor with multiple sclerosis, enrolled in a pregnancy study. Read as DNA, the sequence is TGTGCCAGCAGCGCGGGACCGGGACTTCCCTACGAGCAGTACTTC. The resulting protein is CASSAGPGLPYEQYF.